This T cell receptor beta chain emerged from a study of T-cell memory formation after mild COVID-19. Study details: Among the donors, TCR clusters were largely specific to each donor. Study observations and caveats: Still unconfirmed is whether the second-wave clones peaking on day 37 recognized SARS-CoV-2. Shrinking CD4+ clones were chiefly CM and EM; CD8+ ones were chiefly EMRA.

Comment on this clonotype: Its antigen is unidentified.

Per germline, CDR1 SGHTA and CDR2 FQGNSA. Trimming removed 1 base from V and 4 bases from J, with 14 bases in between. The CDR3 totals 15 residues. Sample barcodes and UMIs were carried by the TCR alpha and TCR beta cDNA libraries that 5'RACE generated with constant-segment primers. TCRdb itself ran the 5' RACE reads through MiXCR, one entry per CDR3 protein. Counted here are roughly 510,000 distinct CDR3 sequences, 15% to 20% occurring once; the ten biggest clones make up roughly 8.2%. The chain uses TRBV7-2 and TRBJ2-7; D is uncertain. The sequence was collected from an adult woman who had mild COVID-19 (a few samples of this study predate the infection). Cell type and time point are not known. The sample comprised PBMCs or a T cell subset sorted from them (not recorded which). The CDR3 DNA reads TGTGCCAGCAGCTTAGAGGCTGTGTCGGGTTACGAGCAGTACTTC. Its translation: CASSLEAVSGYEQYF.